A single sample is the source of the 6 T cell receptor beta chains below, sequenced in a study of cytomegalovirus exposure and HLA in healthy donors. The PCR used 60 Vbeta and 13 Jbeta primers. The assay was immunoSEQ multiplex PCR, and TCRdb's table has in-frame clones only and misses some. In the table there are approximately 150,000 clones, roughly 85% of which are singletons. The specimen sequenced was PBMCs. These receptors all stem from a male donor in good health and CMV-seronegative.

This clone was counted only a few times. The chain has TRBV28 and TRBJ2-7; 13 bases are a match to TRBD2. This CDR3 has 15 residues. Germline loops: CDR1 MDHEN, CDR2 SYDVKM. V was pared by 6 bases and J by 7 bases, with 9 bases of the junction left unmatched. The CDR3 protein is CASSRGTSGMQEQYF. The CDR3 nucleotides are TGTGCCAGCAGCCGGGGGACTAGCGGGATGCAGGAGCAGTACTTC.

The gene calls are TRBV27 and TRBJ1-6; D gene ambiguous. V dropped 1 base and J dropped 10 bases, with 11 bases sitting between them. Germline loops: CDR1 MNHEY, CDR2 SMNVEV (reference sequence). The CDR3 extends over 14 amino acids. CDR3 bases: TGTGCCAGCAGTTTATTAGGTGGGCAATCACCCCTCCACTTT. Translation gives CASSLLGGQSPLHF.

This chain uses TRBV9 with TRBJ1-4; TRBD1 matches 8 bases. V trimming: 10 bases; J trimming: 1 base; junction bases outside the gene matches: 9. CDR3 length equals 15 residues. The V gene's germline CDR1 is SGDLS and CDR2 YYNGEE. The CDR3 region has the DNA TGTGCCTCCAGCGCAGGGACAGGAACTAATGAAAAACTGTTTTTT. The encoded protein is CASSAGTGTNEKLFF.

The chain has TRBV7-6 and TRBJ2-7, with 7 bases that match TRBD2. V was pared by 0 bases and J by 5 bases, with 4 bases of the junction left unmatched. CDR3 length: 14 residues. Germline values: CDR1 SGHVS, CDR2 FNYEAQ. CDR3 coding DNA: TGTGCCAGCAGCTTAGCAGCGGGAACCGACGAGCAGTACTTC. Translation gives CASSLAAGTDEQYF.

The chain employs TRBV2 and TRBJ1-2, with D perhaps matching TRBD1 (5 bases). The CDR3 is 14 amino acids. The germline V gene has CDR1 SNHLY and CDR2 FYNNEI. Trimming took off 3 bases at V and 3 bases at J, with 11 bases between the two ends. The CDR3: CASSDTGVDYGYTF. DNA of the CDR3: TGTGCCAGCAGTGATACGGGGGTTGACTATGGCTACACCTTC. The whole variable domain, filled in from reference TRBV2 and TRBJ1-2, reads EPEVTQTPSHQVTQMGQEVILRCVPISNHLYFYWYRQILGQKVEFLVSFYNNEISEKSEIFDDQFSVERPDGSNFTLKIRSTKLEDSAMYFCASSDTGVDYGYTFGSGTRLTVV.

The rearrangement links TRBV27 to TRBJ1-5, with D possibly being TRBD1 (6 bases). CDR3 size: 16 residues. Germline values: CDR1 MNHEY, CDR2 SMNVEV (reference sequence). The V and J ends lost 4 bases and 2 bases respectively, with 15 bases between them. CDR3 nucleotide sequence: TGTGCCAGCAGTTCCCGAATACAGGGTGGCAATCAGCCCCAGCATTTT. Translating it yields CASSSRIQGGNQPQHF.